This T cell receptor beta chain derives from a study of read filtering for tumor transcriptome and immune sequencing. Across the study: Mean patient age was 65.9 years, range about 47 to 90; around 17 male, more than 11 female. Revised staging placed eight or nine patients in R-ISS I, 15 to 20 in II, over 5 in III. Whole-transcriptome libraries were prepared after DNase treatment.

From germline, CDR1 is SGHNT and CDR2 YENEEA. Trimming took 1 base from V and 5 from J, leaving 9 bases between them. The CDR3 has 13 amino acids. Sampling of bone marrow took place during active disease in every patient. Points on this clonotype: It is likely a read error: a sequence one base away is far more abundant.

This library used 300 to 450 ng RNA and molecular barcoded adaptors spanning alpha/delta and beta/gamma chains. TCRdb itself ran the reads through MiXCR, one entry per CDR3 protein. The data hold about 38,000 distinct CDR3 sequences, with 14% observed a single time. The sample consisted of a population of CD138-negative cells sorted from bone marrow. This chain connects TRBV11-3 to TRBJ2-7; D gene unclear. The receptor comes from a donor aged 40 or older with multiple myeloma. The CDR3 bases are TGTGCCAGCAGCTTAGGCTTATCCCACGAGCAGTACTTC. Its translation is CASSLGLSHEQYF.